One and the same sample provided the 8 T cell receptor beta chains below, sequenced in a study of blood T cell repertoires in COVID-19. Profiled with immunoSEQ multiplex PCR; TCRdb holds only in-frame clones, not every one. The profile shows under 300,000 clones, 86% of them singletons. Material: peripheral blood. The receptors originated from a man aged 25 to 40 who had recovered from COVID-19.

The gene calls are TRBV7-9 and TRBJ1-3; unclear D gene. This CDR3 is built from 15 residues. Germline CDR1 is SEHNR and CDR2 is FQNEAQ (reference sequence). V lost 1 base, J lost 2 bases, and 9 bases lay in between. CDR3 in amino acids: CASSLDGPTGNTIYF. CDR3 in DNA: TGTGCCAGCAGCTTAGACGGTCCGACTGGAAACACCATATATTTT.

V usage is TRBV6-5 and J usage is TRBJ1-5, with D uncertain. The V gene lost 8 bases and the J gene lost 1 base, with 9 bases spanning the gap. This CDR3 is 13 amino acids long. Germline CDR1 MNHEY, CDR2 SVGAGI. CDR3 DNA sequence: TGTGCCAGCCGAGTAATGAGCAATCAGCCCCAGCATTTT. Its protein is CASRVMSNQPQHF.

The chain employs TRBV9 and TRBJ2-1, with 9 positions matching TRBD2. The germline V gene has CDR1 SGDLS and CDR2 YYNGEE. J was trimmed by 2 bases and V by 4 bases; bases with no gene match: 4. The CDR3 consists of 15 residues. CDR3 sequence reads: CASSLSGGAYNEQFF. The DNA for the CDR3 is TGTGCCAGCAGCCTTAGCGGGGGTGCCTACAATGAGCAGTTCTTC. The full variable domain, with the rest looked up from reference TRBV9 and TRBJ2-1, is DSGVTQTPKHLITATGQRVTLRCSPRSGDLSVYWYQQSLDQGLQFLIQYYNGEERAKGNILERFSAQQFPDLHSELNLSSLELGDSALYFCASSLSGGAYNEQFFGPGTRLTVL.

The chain recombines TRBV18 with TRBJ1-1; unclear D gene. From germline, CDR1 is KGHSH and CDR2 LQKENI. The CDR3 spans 13 residues. The V and J ends lost 6 bases and 10 bases respectively, with 18 bases between them. CDR3: CASSLQQHFAAFF. CDR3 nucleotide sequence: TGTGCCAGCTCCCTACAGCAACATTTCGCAGCTTTCTTT.

For this clone: A junction boundary mismatches the germline segment, possibly from a read error. V is TRBV27 and J is TRBJ2-7; D perhaps matches TRBD1 (6 bases). Per the germline V gene, CDR1 is MNHEY and CDR2 is SMNVEV (reference sequence). This CDR3 is 15 amino acids long. The CDR3 is CVTANRALISYEQYF. The CDR3 coding sequence is TGCGTAACAGCTAACAGGGCCTTAATCTCCTACGAGCAGTACTTC.

This chain links TRBV20-1 with TRBJ2-1; 12 nucleotides align to TRBD2. V dropped 6 bases and J dropped 4; count of bases not matched to a gene: 7. The V gene's germline CDR1 is DFQATT and CDR2 SNEGSKA (reference sequence). The CDR3 contains 15 residues. Here the CDR3 DNA reads TGCAGTGCCAGTTCTAGCGGGGGGGTTTACAATGAGCAGTTCTTC. It is translated as CSASSSGGVYNEQFF.

V and J are TRBV5-4 and TRBJ2-3; D unresolved. CDR3 size: 11 residues. V lost 1 base to trimming and J lost 6 bases, with 3 bases between them. Germline CDR1 SGHNT, CDR2 YYREEE (reference sequence). The CDR3 protein is CASSLSDTQYF. DNA of the CDR3: TGTGCCAGCAGCTTGTCTGATACGCAGTATTTT.

V gene TRBV10-3 combines with J gene TRBJ2-5, with 7 bases fitting TRBD1. V shed 4 bases and J 2 bases; nucleotides not matched to a gene: 4. The CDR3 sequence is 14 residues long. Per the germline V gene, CDR1 is ENHRY and CDR2 is SYGVKD. CDR3 sequence reads: CAISARDRQETQYF. In DNA, the CDR3 is TGTGCCATCAGTGCAAGGGACAGACAAGAGACCCAGTACTTC.